These T cell receptor beta chains were read from a single sample in a study of CD8 T cells in ankylosing spondylitis. TCRdb re-called the 5' RACE reads through MiXCR, storing one row per CDR3 protein. The data hold about 31,000 distinct CDR3 sequences, with 7.2% observed a single time. The sample was blood, either unsorted or a sorted T cell fraction (not recorded which). The receptors stem from a male donor with ankylosing spondylitis or in good health (not recorded which). Both conserved end residues are part of each CDR3. Each record gives: clone size, D gene, J gene, V gene, CDR3 DNA, CDR3 protein. A D gene is named only where the DNA matches it firmly. Clone size is shown for a subset of rows, as once, few, many or a class of expanded clone.

abundance: many
d_gene: TRBD2
j_gene: TRBJ2-3
v_gene: TRBV12-3/TRBV12-4
CDR3nt: TGTGCCATCAGTTTAAATCTAGGACTAGCGGGAGGAGGGACAGATACGCAGTATTTT
CDR3aa: CAISLNLGLAGGGTDTQYF

abundance: many
d_gene: -
j_gene: TRBJ2-7
v_gene: TRBV28
CDR3nt: TGTGCCAGCAGTTTATGGAGGGAGAGCTCCTACGAGCAGTACTTC
CDR3aa: CASSLWRESSYEQYF

abundance: medium-sized
d_gene: TRBD1
j_gene: TRBJ2-1
v_gene: TRBV20-1
CDR3nt: TGCAGTGCCGGACAGGCCCTATACAATGAGCAGTTCTTC
CDR3aa: CSAGQALYNEQFF

abundance: many
d_gene: -
j_gene: TRBJ1-1
v_gene: TRBV4-1
CDR3nt: TGCGCCAGCAGCCACTTAGGGGTGGGCACTGAAGCTTTCTTT
CDR3aa: CASSHLGVGTEAFF

abundance: many
d_gene: -
j_gene: TRBJ2-3
v_gene: TRBV29-1
CDR3nt: TGCAGCGTTGGGTTCCAGAAGAGGCGGGGAGAGGATACGCAGTATTTT
CDR3aa: CSVGFQKRRGEDTQYF

abundance: many
d_gene: -
j_gene: TRBJ2-1
v_gene: TRBV20-1
CDR3nt: TGCAGTGCTAAGGACCAGTTCTCCTACAATGAGCAGTTCTTC
CDR3aa: CSAKDQFSYNEQFF

abundance: many
d_gene: TRBD2
j_gene: TRBJ2-4
v_gene: TRBV9
CDR3nt: TGTGCCAGCAGCGTAGGGTCAGCGGGAGTTAATGACATTCAGTACTTC
CDR3aa: CASSVGSAGVNDIQYF

abundance: many
d_gene: TRBD2
j_gene: TRBJ2-2
v_gene: TRBV10-1
CDR3nt: TGCGCCAGCAGAACTAGCGGTCCCGGGGAGCTGTTTTTT
CDR3aa: CASRTSGPGELFF

abundance: many
d_gene: TRBD2
j_gene: TRBJ2-7
v_gene: TRBV19
CDR3nt: TGTGCCAGTGGCCTAGCGGGAGGAGGCTACGAGCAGTACTTC
CDR3aa: CASGLAGGGYEQYF

abundance: few
d_gene: TRBD2
j_gene: TRBJ2-7
v_gene: TRBV10-3
CDR3nt: TGTGCCACTGGGAGGGCCTGGGACGAGCAGTACTTC
CDR3aa: CATGRAWDEQYF

abundance: many
d_gene: -
j_gene: TRBJ2-5
v_gene: TRBV11-2
CDR3nt: TGTGCCAGCAGCCCCGGAGGGGCAGGGGCACTAACACTAATTCAAGAGACCCAGTACTTC
CDR3aa: CASSPGGAGALTLIQETQYF

abundance: -
d_gene: -
j_gene: TRBJ1-1
v_gene: TRBV20-1
CDR3nt: TGCAGTGCTAGAGATTTGAGGGCCACTGAAGCTTTCTTT
CDR3aa: CSARDLRATEAFF

abundance: many
d_gene: -
j_gene: TRBJ2-1
v_gene: TRBV7-8
CDR3nt: TGTGCCAGCAGCTTAAAGTGGGACAAAAGGCCCTACAATGAGCAGTTCTTC
CDR3aa: CASSLKWDKRPYNEQFF

abundance: -
d_gene: TRBD2
j_gene: TRBJ2-7
v_gene: TRBV5-1
CDR3nt: TGCGCCAGCAACTTGTTGACTAGCGGGAGGGGCTCCTACGAGCAGAACTTC
CDR3aa: CASNLLTSGRGSYEQNF

abundance: many
d_gene: TRBD1
j_gene: TRBJ1-1
v_gene: TRBV11-2
CDR3nt: TGTGCCAGCAGCCTCACAGGGGCAGACACTGAAGCTTTCTTT
CDR3aa: CASSLTGADTEAFF

abundance: many
d_gene: TRBD2
j_gene: TRBJ2-1
v_gene: TRBV29-1
CDR3nt: TGCAGCCTTGCAGCGGGAGCTCACAATGAGCAGTTCTTC
CDR3aa: CSLAAGAHNEQFF

abundance: many
d_gene: TRBD2
j_gene: TRBJ2-7
v_gene: TRBV12-3/TRBV12-4
CDR3nt: TGTGCCAGCACCCAAAGGGGGACTAGCGGGAGAGGGAAGCAGTACTTC
CDR3aa: CASTQRGTSGRGKQYF

abundance: many
d_gene: -
j_gene: TRBJ2-7
v_gene: TRBV18
CDR3nt: TGTGCCAGCTCACCAGAAATGGAGGCCGAGCAGTACTTC
CDR3aa: CASSPEMEAEQYF

abundance: many
d_gene: -
j_gene: TRBJ2-1
v_gene: TRBV5-1
CDR3nt: TGCGCCAGCAGCCCCGATGGGCTAAGTGGGGGCAGTGAGCAGTTCTTC
CDR3aa: CASSPDGLSGGSEQFF

abundance: -
d_gene: -
j_gene: TRBJ1-1
v_gene: TRBV5-1
CDR3nt: TGCGCCAGCAGCTTGGGGTTTGGGACGGACACTGAAGCTTTCTTT
CDR3aa: CASSLGFGTDTEAFF

abundance: many
d_gene: -
j_gene: TRBJ1-3
v_gene: TRBV5-1
CDR3nt: TGCGCCAGCCGCAACAGCTTCTCTGGAAACACCATATATTTT
CDR3aa: CASRNSFSGNTIYF

abundance: few
d_gene: -
j_gene: TRBJ2-7
v_gene: TRBV6-2/TRBV6-3
CDR3nt: TGTGCCAGCACCGACCGAGGCCACTGGGCCTACGAGCAGTACTTC
CDR3aa: CASTDRGHWAYEQYF

abundance: many
d_gene: TRBD1
j_gene: TRBJ1-3
v_gene: TRBV12-3/TRBV12-4
CDR3nt: TGTGCCAGCAGATCCGGGACAGTTGAATTTTACTCTGGAAACACCATATATTTT
CDR3aa: CASRSGTVEFYSGNTIYF

abundance: many
d_gene: -
j_gene: TRBJ2-7
v_gene: TRBV20-1
CDR3nt: TGCAGTGCTCCCGGCAGGGGAGGGTACGAGCAGTACTTC
CDR3aa: CSAPGRGGYEQYF

abundance: many
d_gene: -
j_gene: TRBJ1-2
v_gene: TRBV19
CDR3nt: TGTGCCAGTAGAAGCAGGGCCGGAGGTATCTATGGCTACACCTTC
CDR3aa: CASRSRAGGIYGYTF

abundance: many
d_gene: -
j_gene: TRBJ1-2
v_gene: TRBV2
CDR3nt: TGTGCCAGCAATACAGGGCAGGGCTACACCTTC
CDR3aa: CASNTGQGYTF

abundance: many
d_gene: -
j_gene: TRBJ2-2
v_gene: TRBV12-3/TRBV12-4
CDR3nt: TGTGCCAGCAGTGTCCCAGGGGTCGGGGAGCTGTTTTTT
CDR3aa: CASSVPGVGELFF